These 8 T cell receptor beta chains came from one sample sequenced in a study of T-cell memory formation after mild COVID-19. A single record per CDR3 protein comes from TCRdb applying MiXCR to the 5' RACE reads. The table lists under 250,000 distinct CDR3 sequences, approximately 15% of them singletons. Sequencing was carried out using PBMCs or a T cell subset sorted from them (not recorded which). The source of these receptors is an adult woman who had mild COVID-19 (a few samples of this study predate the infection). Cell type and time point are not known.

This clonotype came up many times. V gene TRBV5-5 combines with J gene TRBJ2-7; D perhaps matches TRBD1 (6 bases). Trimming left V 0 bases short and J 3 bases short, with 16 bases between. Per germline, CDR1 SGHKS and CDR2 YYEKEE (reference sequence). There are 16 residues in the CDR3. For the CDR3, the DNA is TGTGCCAGCAGCTTGGCCCCGACAGGAATTCTCTACGAGCAGTACTTC. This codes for CASSLAPTGILYEQYF.

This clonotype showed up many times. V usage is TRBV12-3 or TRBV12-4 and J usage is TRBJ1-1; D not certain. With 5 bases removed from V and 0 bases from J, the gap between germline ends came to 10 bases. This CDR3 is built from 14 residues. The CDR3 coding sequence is TGTGCCAGCAGTCTAGGGCACCTGAACACTGAAGCTTTCTTT. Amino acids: CASSLGHLNTEAFF.

The CDR3: CASSVRQGAYEQYF. CDR3 sequence (DNA): TGTGCCAGCAGCGTTAGACAGGGGGCTTACGAGCAGTACTTC. The chain is built from TRBV9 and TRBJ2-7, with 10 bases that match TRBD1. J lost 4 bases, V lost 2 bases, and 3 bases had no gene match. The CDR3 is 14 amino acids. CDR1 and CDR2 (germline): SGDLS, YYNGEE.

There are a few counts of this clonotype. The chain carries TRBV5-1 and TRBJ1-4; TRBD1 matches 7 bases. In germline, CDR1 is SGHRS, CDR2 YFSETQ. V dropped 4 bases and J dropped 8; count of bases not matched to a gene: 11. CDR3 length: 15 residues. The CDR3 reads CASSPDRSRGEKLFF. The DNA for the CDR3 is TGCGCCAGCAGCCCGGACAGGTCCCGGGGGGAAAAACTGTTTTTT.

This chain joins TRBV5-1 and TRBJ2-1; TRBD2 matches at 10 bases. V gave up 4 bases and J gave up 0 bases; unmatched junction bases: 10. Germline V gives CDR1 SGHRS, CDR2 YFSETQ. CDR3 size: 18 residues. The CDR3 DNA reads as TGCGCCAGCAGCGGAGCGGGGGGGCGTTTCAGCTCCTACAATGAGCAGTTCTTC. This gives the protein CASSGAGGRFSSYNEQFF.

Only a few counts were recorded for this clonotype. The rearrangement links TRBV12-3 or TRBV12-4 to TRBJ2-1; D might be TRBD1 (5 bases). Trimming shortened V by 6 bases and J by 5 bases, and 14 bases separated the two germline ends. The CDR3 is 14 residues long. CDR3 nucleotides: TGTGCCAGCAGGCTCCAGGGATCTAACAATGAGCAGTTCTTC. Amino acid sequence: CASRLQGSNNEQFF.

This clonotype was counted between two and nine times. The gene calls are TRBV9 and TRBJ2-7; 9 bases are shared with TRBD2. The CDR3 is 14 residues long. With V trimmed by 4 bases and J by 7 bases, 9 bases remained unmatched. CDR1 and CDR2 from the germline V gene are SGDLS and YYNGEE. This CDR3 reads CASSPGPSGAEQYF. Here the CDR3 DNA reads TGTGCCAGCAGCCCAGGTCCTAGCGGGGCGGAGCAGTACTTC.

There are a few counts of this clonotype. CDR3 residues: CASSDWDRAYEQYF. In DNA, the CDR3 is TGTGCCAGCAGTGACTGGGACAGGGCCTACGAGCAGTACTTC. The chain joins TRBV25-1 to TRBJ2-7; the match to TRBD1 covers 9 bases. Germline trimming cut 3 bases from V and 2 bases from J; bases unmatched to any gene: 2. The V gene's germline CDR1 is MGHDK and CDR2 SYGVNS. The CDR3 contains 14 residues.